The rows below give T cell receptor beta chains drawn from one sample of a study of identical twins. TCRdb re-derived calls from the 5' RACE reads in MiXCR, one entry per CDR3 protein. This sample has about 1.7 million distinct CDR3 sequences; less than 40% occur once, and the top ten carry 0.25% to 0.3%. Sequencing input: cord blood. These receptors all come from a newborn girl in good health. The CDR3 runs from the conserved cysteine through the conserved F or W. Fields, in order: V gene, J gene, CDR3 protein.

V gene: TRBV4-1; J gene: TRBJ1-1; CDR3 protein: CASSQVNRPRGTEAFF
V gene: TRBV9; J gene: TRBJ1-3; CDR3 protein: CASSPRRGAGGNTIYF
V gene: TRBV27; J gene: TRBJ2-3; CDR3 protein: CASSLTPQRGAQNTQYF
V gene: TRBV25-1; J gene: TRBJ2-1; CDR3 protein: CASSELGTRTTPYNEQFF
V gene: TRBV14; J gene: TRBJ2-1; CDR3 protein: CASSLWSGTVEQFF
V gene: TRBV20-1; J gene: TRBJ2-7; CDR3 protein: CSVTGFDEQYF
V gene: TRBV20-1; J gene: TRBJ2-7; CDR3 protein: CSASDREAYEQYF
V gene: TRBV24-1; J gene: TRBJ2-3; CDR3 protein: CATSDPTRDSYTDTQYF
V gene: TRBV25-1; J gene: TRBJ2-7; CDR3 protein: CASFRDRVHEQYF
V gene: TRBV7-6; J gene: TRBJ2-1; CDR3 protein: CASSFSGGSLFF
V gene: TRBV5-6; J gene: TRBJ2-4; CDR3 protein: CASSSDSVPSYF
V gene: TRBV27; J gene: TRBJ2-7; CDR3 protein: CASLLPETWAYEQYF
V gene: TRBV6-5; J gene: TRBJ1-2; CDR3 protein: CASSEPGQVNYGYTF
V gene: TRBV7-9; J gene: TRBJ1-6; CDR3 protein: CASSGGGNSPLHF
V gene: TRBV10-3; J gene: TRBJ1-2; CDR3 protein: CAISEFNLRDSAYGYTF
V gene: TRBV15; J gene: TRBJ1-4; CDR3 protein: CATSRDTQGGEKLFF
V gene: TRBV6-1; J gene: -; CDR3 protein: CASSEQGGGYNEQYF
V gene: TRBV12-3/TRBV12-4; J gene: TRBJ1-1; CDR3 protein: CASGTGPFGTEAFF
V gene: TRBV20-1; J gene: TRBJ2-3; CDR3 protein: CSVKFHSGGRSTDTQYF
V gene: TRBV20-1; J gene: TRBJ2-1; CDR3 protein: CSASEIAASPYNEQFF
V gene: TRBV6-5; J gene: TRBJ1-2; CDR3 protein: CASSQNSYGYTF
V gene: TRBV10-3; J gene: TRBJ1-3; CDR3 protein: CAIRILQGAGNTIYF
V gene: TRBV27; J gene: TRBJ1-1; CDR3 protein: CASTRGPNTEAFF
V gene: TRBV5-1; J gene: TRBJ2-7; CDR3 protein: CASSLDGFTHEQYF
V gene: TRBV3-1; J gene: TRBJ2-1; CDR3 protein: CASSQLPGQGTYEQFF
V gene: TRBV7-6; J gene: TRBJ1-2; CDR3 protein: CASSSLAGGRNGYTF
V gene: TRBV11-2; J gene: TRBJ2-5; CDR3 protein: CASSLTAGMTETQYF
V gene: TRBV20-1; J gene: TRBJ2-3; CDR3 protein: CSAPRRGRGTDTQYF
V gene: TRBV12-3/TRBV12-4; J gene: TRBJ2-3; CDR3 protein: CASSPYDLIAGGTDTQYF
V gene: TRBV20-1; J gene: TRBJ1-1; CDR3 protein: CSARAFQGGTEAFF
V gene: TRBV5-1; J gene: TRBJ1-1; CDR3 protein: CASSWQGDDTEAFF
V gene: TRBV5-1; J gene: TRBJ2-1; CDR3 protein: CASSLAGTRFPNEQFF
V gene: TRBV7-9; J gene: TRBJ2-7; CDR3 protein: CASSTGVAGFSYEQYF
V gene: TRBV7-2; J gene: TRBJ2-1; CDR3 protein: CASSLQGGRASYNERFF
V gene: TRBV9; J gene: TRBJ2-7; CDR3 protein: CASSVVPFKEQYF
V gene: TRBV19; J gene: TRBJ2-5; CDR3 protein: CASSMWWTDQETQYF
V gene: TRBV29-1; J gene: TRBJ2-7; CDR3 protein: CSVLADKYEQYF
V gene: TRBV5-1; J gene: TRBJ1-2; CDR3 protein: CASSLAGTAYYGYTF
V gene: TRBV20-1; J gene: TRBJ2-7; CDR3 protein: CSAWGLVIYEQYF
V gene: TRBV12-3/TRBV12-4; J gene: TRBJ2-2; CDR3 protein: CASRPRDLTGELFF
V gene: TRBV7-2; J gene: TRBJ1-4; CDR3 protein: CASSLASGMTTEKLFF
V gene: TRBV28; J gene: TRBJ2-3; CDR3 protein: CASSPLAGGEWNTQYF
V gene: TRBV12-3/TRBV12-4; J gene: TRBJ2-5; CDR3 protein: CASSFNYQETQYF
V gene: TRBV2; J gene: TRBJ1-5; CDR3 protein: CASSGTPSNQPQHF
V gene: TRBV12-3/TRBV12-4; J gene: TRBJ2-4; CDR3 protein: CASSQSQGSSYF